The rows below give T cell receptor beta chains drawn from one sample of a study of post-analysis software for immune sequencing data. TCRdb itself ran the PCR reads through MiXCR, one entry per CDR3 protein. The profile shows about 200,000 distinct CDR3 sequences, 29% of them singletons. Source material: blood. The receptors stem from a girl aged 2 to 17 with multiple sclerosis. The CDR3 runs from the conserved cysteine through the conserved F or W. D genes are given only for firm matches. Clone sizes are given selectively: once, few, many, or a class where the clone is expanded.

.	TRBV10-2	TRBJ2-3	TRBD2	CATQAAGDSGGVSTDTQYF	TGCGCAACCCAGGCGGCAGGCGATTCGGGGGGGGTTAGCACAGATACGCAGTATTTT
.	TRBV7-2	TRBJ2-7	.	CAGSLAPAGWYEQYF	TGTGCCGGCAGCTTAGCGCCGGCAGGGTGGTACGAGCAGTACTTC
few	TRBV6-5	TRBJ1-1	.	CASSYEGLNTEAFF	TGTGCCAGCAGTTACGAGGGGTTGAACACTGAAGCTTTCTTT
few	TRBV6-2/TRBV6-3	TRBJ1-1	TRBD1	CASSGQGTGQTEAFF	TGTGCCAGCAGTGGACAAGGGACAGGGCAAACTGAAGCTTTCTTT
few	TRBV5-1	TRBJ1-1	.	CASSFGWGNTEAFF	TGCGCCAGCAGCTTTGGGTGGGGGAACACTGAAGCTTTCTTT
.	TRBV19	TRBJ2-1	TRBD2	CASSHRTSGGPSSYNEQFF	TGTGCCAGTAGTCATCGGACTAGCGGGGGGCCGAGCTCCTACAATGAGCAGTTCTTC
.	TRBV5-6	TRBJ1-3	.	CASSLETGFSGNTIYF	TGTGCCAGCAGCTTGGAAACAGGTTTCTCTGGAAACACCATATATTTT
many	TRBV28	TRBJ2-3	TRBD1	CASSAGGGFGDTQYF	TGTGCCAGCAGTGCAGGGGGCGGTTTCGGTGATACGCAGTATTTT
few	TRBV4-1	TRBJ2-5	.	CASSQDAPQETQYF	TGCGCCAGCAGCCAAGATGCACCCCAAGAGACCCAGTACTTC
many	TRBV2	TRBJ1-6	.	CASSDYGDNSPLHF	TGTGCCAGCAGTGATTATGGAGATAATTCACCCCTCCACTTT
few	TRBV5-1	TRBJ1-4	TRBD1	CASSFDRGREKLFF	TGCGCCAGCAGCTTCGACAGGGGGCGTGAAAAACTGTTTTTT
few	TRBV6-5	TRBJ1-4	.	CASSSQGGSEKLFF	TGTGCCAGCAGTTCACAGGGTGGTTCGGAAAAACTGTTTTTT
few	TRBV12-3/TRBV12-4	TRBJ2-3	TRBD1	CASSYRDRGIADTQYF	TGTGCCAGCAGTTACAGGGACAGGGGAATCGCAGATACGCAGTATTTT
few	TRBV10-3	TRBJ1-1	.	CAISESAFEVNTEAFF	TGTGCCATCAGTGAGTCGGCGTTTGAGGTGAACACTGAAGCTTTCTTT
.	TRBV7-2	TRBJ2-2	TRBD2	CASSNGRAAGAGELFF	TGTGCCAGCAGCAACGGACGAGCGGCGGGGGCCGGGGAGCTGTTTTTT
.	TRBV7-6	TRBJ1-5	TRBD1	CASSLGGDRGQPQHF	TGTGCCAGCAGCCTTGGGGGGGACAGGGGTCAGCCCCAGCATTTT
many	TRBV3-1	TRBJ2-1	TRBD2	CASSQGSPLAGDEQFF	TGTGCCAGCAGCCAAGGTAGTCCCCTAGCGGGAGATGAGCAGTTCTTC
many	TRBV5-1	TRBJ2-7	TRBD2	CASTPGGGLSYEQYF	TGCGCCAGCACCCCGGGAGGGGGGCTGTCTTACGAGCAGTACTTC
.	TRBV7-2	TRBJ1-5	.	CASSLTGQTEYSNQPQHF	TGTGCCAGCAGCTTGACCGGTCAGACAGAATATAGCAATCAGCCCCAGCATTTT
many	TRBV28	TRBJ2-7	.	CASSPSHEQYF	TGTGCCAGCAGCCCCTCCCACGAGCAGTACTTC
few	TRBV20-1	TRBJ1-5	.	CSAREEELANQPQHF	TGCAGTGCTAGAGAGGAGGAATTGGCCAATCAGCCCCAGCATTTT
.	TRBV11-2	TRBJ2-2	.	CASSPNRGGELFF	TGTGCCAGCAGCCCGAATAGGGGCGGGGAACTGTTTTTT
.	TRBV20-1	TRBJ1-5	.	CSAIRTGSNQPQHF	TGCAGTGCTATACGGACTGGGAGCAATCAGCCCCAGCATTTT
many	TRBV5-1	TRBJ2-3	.	CASSLLAGSTDTQYF	TGCGCCAGCAGCTTGTTGGCCGGATCGACAGATACGCAGTATTTT
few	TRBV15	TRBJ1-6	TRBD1	CATSLGGQNNSPLHF	TGTGCCACCAGCCTGGGGGGACAGAATAATTCACCCCTCCACTTT
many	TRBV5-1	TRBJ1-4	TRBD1	CASSLTGTGRPANEKLFF	TGCGCCAGCAGCTTGACCGGGACAGGAAGGCCGGCTAATGAAAAACTGTTTTTT
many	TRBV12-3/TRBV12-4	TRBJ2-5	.	CASARGFGETQYF	TGTGCCAGCGCCAGGGGATTTGGAGAGACCCAGTACTTC
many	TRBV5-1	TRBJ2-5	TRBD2	CASSPITSGSGETQYF	TGCGCCAGCAGCCCTATAACTAGCGGCTCGGGTGAGACCCAGTACTTC
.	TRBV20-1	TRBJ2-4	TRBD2	CSAPRLAGSSVQYF	TGCAGTGCCCCCCGACTAGCGGGATCATCGGTACAGTACTTC
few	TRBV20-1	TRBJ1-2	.	CSARDSRGSDYGYTF	TGCAGTGCTAGAGATTCCCGGGGCAGTGACTATGGCTACACCTTC
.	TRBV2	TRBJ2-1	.	CAAVGERINEQFF	TGTGCCGCCGTGGGGGAAAGGATCAACGAGCAGTTCTTC
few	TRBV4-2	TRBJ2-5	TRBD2	CASSPLGTSGEETQYF	TGTGCCAGCAGCCCCCTCGGGACTAGCGGGGAAGAGACCCAGTACTTC
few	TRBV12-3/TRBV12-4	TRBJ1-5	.	CASSPPDQPQHF	TGTGCCAGCAGTCCCCCCGATCAGCCCCAGCATTTT
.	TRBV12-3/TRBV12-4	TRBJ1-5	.	CASSLDRLSNQPQHF	TGTGCCAGCAGTTTAGATCGACTTAGCAATCAGCCCCAGCATTTT
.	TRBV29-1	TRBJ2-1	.	CSALTPRGPNSYNEQFF	TGCAGCGCATTAACCCCCAGGGGCCCCAACTCCTACAATGAGCAGTTCTTC
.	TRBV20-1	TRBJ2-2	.	CSASEGTGELFF	TGCAGTGCTAGTGAGGGAACCGGGGAGCTGTTTTTT
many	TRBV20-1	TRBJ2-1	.	CSARDSGHSYNEQFF	TGCAGTGCTAGAGATTCAGGACACTCCTACAATGAGCAGTTCTTC
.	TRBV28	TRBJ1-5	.	CASSPIVGVNQPQHF	TGTGCCAGCAGCCCTATTGTAGGGGTCAATCAGCCCCAGCATTTT
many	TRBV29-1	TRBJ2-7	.	CSVEEGLGRREQYF	TGCAGCGTTGAGGAGGGCCTGGGCCGTCGGGAGCAGTACTTC
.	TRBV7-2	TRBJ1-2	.	CASSLVRVEPWSRGGYTF	TGTGCCAGCAGCTTAGTTCGGGTCGAGCCGTGGTCGCGTGGTGGCTACACCTTC
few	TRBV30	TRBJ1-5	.	CAWSAGQFGQPQHF	TGTGCCTGGAGTGCCGGACAGTTCGGTCAGCCCCAGCATTTT
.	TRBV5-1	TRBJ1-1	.	CASSLVGRRIAEAFF	TGCGCCAGCAGCTTGGTGGGCAGAAGGATCGCTGAAGCTTTCTTT
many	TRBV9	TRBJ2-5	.	CASSVGTGRETQYF	TGTGCCAGCAGCGTAGGGACCGGGAGAGAGACCCAGTACTTC
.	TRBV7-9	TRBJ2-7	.	CASSSARDKSYEQYF	TGTGCCAGCAGCTCCGCACGGGACAAGTCCTACGAGCAGTACTTC
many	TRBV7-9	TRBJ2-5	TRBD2	CASSPGTSGLTQYF	TGTGCCAGCAGCCCTGGGACTAGCGGCCTCACCCAGTACTTC
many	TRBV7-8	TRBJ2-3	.	CASSLGRVVDTQYF	TGTGCCAGCAGCTTAGGGCGGGTCGTGGATACGCAGTATTTT
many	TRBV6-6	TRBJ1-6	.	CASSQIWGHNSPLHF	TGTGCCAGCAGCCAAATATGGGGACATAATTCACCCCTCCACTTT
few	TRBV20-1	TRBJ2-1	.	CSARLQNEQFF	TGCAGTGCTAGGTTACAGAATGAGCAGTTCTTC
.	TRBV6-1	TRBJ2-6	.	CASSSQGGANVLTF	TGTGCCAGCAGTTCACAAGGGGGGGCCAACGTCCTGACTTTC
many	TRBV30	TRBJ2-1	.	CAWSPRNNEQFF	TGTGCCTGGAGTCCTAGGAACAATGAGCAGTTCTTC
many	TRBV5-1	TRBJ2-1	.	CASSSEQAIGEQFF	TGCGCCAGCAGCTCAGAACAGGCAATTGGAGAGCAGTTCTTC
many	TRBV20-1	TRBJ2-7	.	CSATKTATYEQYF	TGCAGTGCCACAAAGACAGCGACCTACGAGCAGTACTTC
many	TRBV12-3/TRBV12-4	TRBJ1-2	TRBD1	CASSPRDRVGYTF	TGTGCCAGCAGCCCCAGGGACAGGGTAGGCTACACCTTC